This T cell receptor beta chain appears in the sequencing data of a study of STAT5B mutations in CD4+ large granular lymphocyte leukemia. The CDR3 loop spans 15 amino acids. The ends were cut back, 0 bases at V and 8 bases at J, with 14 bases in the middle. Germline CDR1 reads SGHRS; CDR2 reads YFSETQ. To note about this clone: As yet, its antigen is unknown.

Profiled with immunoSEQ multiplex PCR; TCRdb holds only in-frame clones, not every one. The sample holds tens of thousands of clones, more than 75% seen once. Study-wide results and caveats: About 26% of private leukemic clonotypes occurred rarely in other patients' non-leukemic repertoires.

Sequenced sample: CD4+ T cells from blood buffy coats. The chain employs TRBV5-1 and TRBJ2-2; TRBD1 is a possible D gene (6 bases). The sequence came from a human donor in good health. CDR3 nucleotides: TGCGCCAGCAGCTTGGGACAGGCCTCTCGAGGGGAGCTGTTTTTT. Translation gives CASSLGQASRGELFF.